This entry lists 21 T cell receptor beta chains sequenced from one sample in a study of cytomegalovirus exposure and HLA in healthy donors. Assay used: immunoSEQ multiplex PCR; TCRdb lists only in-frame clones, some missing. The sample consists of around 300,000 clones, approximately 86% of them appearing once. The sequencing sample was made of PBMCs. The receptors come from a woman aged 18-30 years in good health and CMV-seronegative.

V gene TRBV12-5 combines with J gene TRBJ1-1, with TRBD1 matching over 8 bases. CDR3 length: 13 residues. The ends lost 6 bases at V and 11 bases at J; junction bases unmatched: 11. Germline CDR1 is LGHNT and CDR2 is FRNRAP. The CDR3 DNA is TGTGCTAGTGGACTATGGCAGGGGGCGCGGGCTTTCTTT. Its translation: CASGLWQGARAFF.

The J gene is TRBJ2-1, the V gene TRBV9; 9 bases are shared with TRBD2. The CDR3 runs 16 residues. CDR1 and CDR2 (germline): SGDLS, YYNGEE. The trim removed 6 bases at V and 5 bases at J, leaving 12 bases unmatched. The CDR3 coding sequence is TGTGCCAGCACCCCCGGGGGGGGCGGGAGGGACAATGAGCAGTTCTTC. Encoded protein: CASTPGGGGRDNEQFF.

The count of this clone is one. The CDR3 protein is CASSTTDRHYEQYF. As DNA, the CDR3 is TGTGCCAGCAGCACCACTGACAGGCACTACGAGCAGTACTTC. V and J are TRBV28 and TRBJ2-7; weak D call: TRBD1 (6 bases). This CDR3 contains 14 residues. CDR1 MDHEN and CDR2 SYDVKM come from the germline V gene. V was shortened by 6 bases and J by 3 bases, with 15 bases between the two germline ends.

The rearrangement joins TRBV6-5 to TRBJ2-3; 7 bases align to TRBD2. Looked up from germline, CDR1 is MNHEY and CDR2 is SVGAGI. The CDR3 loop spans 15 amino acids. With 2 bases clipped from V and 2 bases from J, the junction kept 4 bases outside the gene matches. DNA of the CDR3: TGTGCCAGCAGTTACCAAGCGGGGATCACAGATACGCAGTATTTT. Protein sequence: CASSYQAGITDTQYF.

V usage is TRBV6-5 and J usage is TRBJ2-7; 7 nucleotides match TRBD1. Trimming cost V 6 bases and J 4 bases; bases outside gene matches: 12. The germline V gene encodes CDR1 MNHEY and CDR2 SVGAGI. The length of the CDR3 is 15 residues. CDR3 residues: CASRRTGQAVYEQYF. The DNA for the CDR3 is TGTGCCAGCAGGAGGACAGGCCAGGCAGTTTACGAGCAGTACTTC.

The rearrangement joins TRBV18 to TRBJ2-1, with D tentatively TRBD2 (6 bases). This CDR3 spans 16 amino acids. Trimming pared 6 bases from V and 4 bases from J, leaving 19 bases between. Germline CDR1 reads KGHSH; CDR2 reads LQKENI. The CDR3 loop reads CASSTPGASDYNEQFF. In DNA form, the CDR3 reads TGTGCCAGCTCGACTCCGGGAGCCAGCGATTACAATGAGCAGTTCTTC.

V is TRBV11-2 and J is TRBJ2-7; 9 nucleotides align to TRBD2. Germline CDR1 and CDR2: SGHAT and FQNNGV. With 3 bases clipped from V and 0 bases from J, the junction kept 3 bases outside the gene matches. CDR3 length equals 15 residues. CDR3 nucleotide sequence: TGTGCCAGCAGCTTTGAACTAGCGGGCTCCTACGAGCAGTACTTC. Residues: CASSFELAGSYEQYF.

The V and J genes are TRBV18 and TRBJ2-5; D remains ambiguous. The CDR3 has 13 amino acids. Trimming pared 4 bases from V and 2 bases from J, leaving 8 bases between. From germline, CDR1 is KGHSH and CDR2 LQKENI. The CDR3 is CASSLHQQETQYF. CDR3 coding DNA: TGTGCCAGCTCACTACACCAACAAGAGACCCAGTACTTC.

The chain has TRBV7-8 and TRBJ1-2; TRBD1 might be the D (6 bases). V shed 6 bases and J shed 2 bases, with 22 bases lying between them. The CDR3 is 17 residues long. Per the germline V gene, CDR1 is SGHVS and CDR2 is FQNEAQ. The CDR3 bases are TGTGCCAGCAGTCGAGGACAGATCTTGGAAGTCAACTATGGCTACACCTTC. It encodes CASSRGQILEVNYGYTF.

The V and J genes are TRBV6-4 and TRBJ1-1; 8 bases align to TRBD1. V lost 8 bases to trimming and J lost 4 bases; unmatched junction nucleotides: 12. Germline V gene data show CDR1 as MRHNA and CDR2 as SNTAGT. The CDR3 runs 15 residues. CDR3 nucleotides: TGTGCCAGCTCAAAAAGTGGGGACAGGCCCACTGAAGCTTTCTTT. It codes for CASSKSGDRPTEAFF.

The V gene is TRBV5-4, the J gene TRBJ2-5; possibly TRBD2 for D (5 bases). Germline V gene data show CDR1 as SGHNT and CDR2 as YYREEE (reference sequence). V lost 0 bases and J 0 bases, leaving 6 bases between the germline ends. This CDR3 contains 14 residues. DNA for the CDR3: TGTGCCAGCAGCTTGGGACTACACCAAGAGACCCAGTACTTC. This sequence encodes CASSLGLHQETQYF.

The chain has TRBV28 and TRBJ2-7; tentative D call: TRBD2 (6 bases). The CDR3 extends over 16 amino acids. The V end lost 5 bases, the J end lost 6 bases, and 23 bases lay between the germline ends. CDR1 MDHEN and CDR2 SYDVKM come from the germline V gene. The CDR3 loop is CASSPMKGTGMSEQYF. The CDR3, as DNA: TGTGCCAGCAGTCCCATGAAAGGGACTGGGATGTCCGAGCAGTACTTC. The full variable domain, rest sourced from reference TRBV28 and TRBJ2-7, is DVKVTQSSRYLVKRTGEKVFLECVQDMDHENMFWYRQDPGLGLRLIYFSYDVKMKEKGDIPEGYSVSREKKERFSLILESASTNQTSMYLCASSPMKGTGMSEQYFGPGTRLTVT.

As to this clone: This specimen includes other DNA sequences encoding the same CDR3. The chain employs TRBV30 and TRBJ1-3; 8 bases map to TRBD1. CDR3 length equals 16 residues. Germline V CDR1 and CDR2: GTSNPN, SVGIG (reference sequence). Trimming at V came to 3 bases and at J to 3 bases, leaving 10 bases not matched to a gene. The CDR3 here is CAWRPTGGGGGNTIYF. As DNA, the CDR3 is TGTGCCTGGAGGCCCACAGGGGGTGGAGGTGGAAACACCATATATTTT.

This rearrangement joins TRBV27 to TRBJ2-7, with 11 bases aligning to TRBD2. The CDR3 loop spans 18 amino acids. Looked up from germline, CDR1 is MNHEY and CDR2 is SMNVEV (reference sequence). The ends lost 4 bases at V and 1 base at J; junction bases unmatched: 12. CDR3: CASSSQKLLAGVSYEQYF. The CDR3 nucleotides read TGTGCCAGCAGTTCCCAAAAGTTACTAGCGGGAGTTTCCTACGAGCAGTACTTC.

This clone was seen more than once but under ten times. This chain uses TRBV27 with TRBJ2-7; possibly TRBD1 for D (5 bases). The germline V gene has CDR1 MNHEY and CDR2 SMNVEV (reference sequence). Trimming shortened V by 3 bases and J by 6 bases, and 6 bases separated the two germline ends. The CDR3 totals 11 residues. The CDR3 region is CASSFRAEQYF. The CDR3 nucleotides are TGTGCCAGCAGTTTCAGGGCCGAGCAGTACTTC.

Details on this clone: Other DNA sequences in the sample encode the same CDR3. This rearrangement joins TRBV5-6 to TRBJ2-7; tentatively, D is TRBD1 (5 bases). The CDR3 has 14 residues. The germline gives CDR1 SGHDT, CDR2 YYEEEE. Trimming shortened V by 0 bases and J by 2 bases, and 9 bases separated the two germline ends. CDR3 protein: CASSLGQGAYEQYF. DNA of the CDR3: TGTGCCAGCAGCTTGGGGCAGGGTGCCTACGAGCAGTACTTC.

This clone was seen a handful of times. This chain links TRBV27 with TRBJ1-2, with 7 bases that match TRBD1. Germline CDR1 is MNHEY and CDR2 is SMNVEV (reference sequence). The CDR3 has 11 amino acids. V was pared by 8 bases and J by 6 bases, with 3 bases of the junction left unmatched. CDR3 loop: CASGQDHGYTF. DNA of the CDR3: TGTGCCAGCGGACAGGACCATGGCTACACCTTC.

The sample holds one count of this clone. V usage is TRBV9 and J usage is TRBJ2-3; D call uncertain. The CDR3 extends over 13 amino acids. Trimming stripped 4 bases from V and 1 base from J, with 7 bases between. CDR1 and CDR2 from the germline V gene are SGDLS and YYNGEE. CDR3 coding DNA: TGTGCCAGCAGCCCTTCCGGCACAGATACGCAGTATTTT. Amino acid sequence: CASSPSGTDTQYF.

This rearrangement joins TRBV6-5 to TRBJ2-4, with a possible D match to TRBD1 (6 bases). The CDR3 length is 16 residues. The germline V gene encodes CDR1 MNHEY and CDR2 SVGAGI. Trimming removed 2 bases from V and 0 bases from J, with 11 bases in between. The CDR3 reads CASSYGGQLAKNIQYF. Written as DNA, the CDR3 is TGTGCCAGCAGTTACGGGGGCCAGTTAGCCAAAAACATTCAGTACTTC.

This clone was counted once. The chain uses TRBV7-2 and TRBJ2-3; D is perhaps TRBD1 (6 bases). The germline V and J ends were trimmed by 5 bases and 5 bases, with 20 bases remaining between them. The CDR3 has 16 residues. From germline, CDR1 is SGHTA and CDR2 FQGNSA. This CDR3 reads CASSAADSRTGDTQYF. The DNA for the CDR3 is TGTGCCAGCAGCGCGGCGGACAGCCGAACGGGAGATACGCAGTATTTT.

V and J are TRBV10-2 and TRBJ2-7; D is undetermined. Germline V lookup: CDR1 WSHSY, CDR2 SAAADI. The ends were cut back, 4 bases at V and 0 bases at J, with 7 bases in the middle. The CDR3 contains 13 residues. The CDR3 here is CASSALSSYEQYF. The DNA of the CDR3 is TGCGCCAGCAGTGCTTTGAGCTCCTACGAGCAGTACTTC.